This record looks at one TCR beta chain sequence and its context. These data belong to a study of blood T cell repertoires in COVID-19. The repertoire was sequenced with immunoSEQ multiplex PCR; TCRdb's copy has only in-frame clones and lacks some. The sample records more than 200,000 clones, 86% being singletons. The CDR3 is 18 amino acids. Per germline, CDR1 LNHDA and CDR2 SQIVND (reference sequence). The V and J ends lost 3 bases and 4 bases, in that order; junction bases with no gene match: 9. The rearrangement links TRBV19 to TRBJ2-3, with TRBD2 identical over 14 bases. This receptor was taken from a man older than 75 with acute or convalescent COVID-19. The sequencing sample was made of peripheral blood. The CDR3 coding sequence is TGTGCCAGTAGTATCACAGGGACTAGCGGGAGTCTCGCAGATACGCAGTATTTT. This codes for CASSITGTSGSLADTQYF.